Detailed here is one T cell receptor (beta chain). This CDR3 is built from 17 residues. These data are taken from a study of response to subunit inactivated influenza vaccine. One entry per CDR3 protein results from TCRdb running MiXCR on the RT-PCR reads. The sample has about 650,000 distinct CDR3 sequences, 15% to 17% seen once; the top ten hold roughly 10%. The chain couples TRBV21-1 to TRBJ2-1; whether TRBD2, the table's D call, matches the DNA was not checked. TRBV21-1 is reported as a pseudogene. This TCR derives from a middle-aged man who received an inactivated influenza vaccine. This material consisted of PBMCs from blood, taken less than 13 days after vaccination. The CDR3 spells CASSKEGLAGGPNEQFF. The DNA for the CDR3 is TGTGCCAGCAGCAAAGAGGGACTAGCGGGGGGGCCAAATGAGCAGTTCTTC.